This T cell receptor (beta chain) was sequenced in a study of OX40 agonist ivuxolimab in advanced cancers. Whole-study context: Ivuxolimab is an agonistic anti-OX40 (CD134) antibody, and patients were treated with it.

In the case of this clone: Its antigen is unidentified.

The table came from immunoSEQ multiplex PCR; TCRdb's copy has only in-frame clones and leaves some out. This table has 77,000 or so clones, approximately 86% appearing once. Findings of the study overall: Those patients achieving a partial response at 0.1-3.0 mg/kg showed among the lowest clonal expansion.

Material: CD4+ or CD8+ T cells sorted from blood, obtained in a trial of the OX40 agonist ivuxolimab. This receptor was identified in an adult with an advanced solid tumor such as melanoma, head and neck, liver or kidney cancer.

The CDR3 sequence is CASSPGTNQPQHF. The DNA for the CDR3 is TGTGCCAGCAGCCCCGGGACGAATCAGCCCCAGCATTTT. The chain is built from TRBV9 and TRBJ1-5; maybe TRBD1 (5 bases). The germline V gene encodes CDR1 SGDLS and CDR2 YYNGEE. V was cut by 4 bases and J by 4 bases, with 9 bases left in between. The CDR3 loop spans 13 amino acids.